This record covers a single T cell receptor (beta chain). The antigen remains undetermined. TCRdb's copy holds only in-frame clones and misses some; the assay was immunoSEQ multiplex PCR. This table has tens of thousands of clones, about 88% appearing once. This entry comes from a study of radiotherapy plus CTLA-4 blockade in lung cancer. At the level of the study: Of all patients, around 18% responded objectively and approximately 29% showed disease control. General observations from the study: Peripheral blood showed expansion of tumor-derived TCR clones after radiotherapy and ipilimumab.

Focal radiation plus CTLA-4 blockade with ipilimumab was administered to patients who had chemo-refractory metastatic non-small-cell lung cancer. The TCR comes from a human donor with non-small cell lung cancer whose response to radiotherapy plus ipilimumab could not be evaluated. The material sequenced was peripheral blood, taken from a patient treated with radiotherapy plus ipilimumab.

The CDR3 spells CASSFGTGGHNEQFF. The CDR3 DNA sequence: TGTGCCAGCAGCTTCGGGACAGGGGGCCACAATGAGCAGTTCTTC. The V call is TRBV13, the J call TRBJ2-1; 12 nucleotides align to TRBD1. The CDR3 runs to 15 residues. With 3 bases clipped from V and 5 bases from J, the junction kept 2 bases outside the gene matches. CDR1 and CDR2 (germline): PRHDT, FYEKMQ (reference sequence).